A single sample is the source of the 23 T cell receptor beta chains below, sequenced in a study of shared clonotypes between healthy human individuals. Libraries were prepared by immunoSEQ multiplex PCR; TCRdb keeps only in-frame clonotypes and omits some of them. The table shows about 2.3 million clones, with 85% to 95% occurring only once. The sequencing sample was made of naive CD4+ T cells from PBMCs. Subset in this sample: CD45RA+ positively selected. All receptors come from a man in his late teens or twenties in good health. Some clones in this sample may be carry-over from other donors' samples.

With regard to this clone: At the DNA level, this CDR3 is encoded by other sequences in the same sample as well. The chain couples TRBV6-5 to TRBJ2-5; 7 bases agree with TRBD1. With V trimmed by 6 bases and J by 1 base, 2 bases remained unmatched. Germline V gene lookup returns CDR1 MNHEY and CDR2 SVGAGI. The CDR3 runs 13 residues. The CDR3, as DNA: TGTGCCAGCAGCCGGGACAGCCAAGAGACCCAGTACTTC. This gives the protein CASSRDSQETQYF.

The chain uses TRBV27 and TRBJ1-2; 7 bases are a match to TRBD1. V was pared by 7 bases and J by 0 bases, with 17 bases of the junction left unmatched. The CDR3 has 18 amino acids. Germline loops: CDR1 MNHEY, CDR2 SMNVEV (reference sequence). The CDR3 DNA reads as TGTGCCAGCACCCCAAGGACAGGCCCCAACCTCACTAACTATGGCTACACCTTC. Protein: CASTPRTGPNLTNYGYTF.

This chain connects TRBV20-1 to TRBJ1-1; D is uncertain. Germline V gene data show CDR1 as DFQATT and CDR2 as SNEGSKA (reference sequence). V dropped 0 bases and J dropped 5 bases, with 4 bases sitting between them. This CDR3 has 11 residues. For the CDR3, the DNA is TGCAGTGCTAGAGATGTAACTGAAGCTTTCTTT. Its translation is CSARDVTEAFF.

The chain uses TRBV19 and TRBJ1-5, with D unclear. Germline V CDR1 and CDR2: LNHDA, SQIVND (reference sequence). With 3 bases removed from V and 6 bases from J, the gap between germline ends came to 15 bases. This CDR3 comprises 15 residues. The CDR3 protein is CASSIAGGERQPQHF. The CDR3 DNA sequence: TGTGCCAGTAGTATCGCCGGTGGAGAGCGTCAGCCCCAGCATTTT.

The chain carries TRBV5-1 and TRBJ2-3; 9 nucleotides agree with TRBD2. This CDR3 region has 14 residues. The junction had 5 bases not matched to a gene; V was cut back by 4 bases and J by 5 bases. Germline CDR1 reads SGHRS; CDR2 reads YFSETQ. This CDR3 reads CASSIGLARDTQYF. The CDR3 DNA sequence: TGCGCCAGCAGCATTGGACTAGCGCGAGATACGCAGTATTTT.

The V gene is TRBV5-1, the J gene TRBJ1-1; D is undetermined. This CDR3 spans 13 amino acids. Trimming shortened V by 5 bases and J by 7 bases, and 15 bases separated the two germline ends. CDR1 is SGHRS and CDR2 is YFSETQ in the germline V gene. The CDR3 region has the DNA TGCGCCAGCAGAGAGCCTGGGGTTGGTGAAGCTTTCTTT. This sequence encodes CASREPGVGEAFF.

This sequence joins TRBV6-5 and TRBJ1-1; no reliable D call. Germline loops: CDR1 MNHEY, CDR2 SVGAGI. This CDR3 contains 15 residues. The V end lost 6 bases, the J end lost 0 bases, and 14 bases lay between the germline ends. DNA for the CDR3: TGTGCCAGCAGCCGAGACGGCTTCATGAACACTGAAGCTTTCTTT. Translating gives CASSRDGFMNTEAFF.

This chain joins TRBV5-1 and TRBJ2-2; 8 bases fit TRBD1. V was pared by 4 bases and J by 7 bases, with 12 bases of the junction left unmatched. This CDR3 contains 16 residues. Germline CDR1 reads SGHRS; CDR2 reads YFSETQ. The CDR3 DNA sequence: TGCGCCAGCAGCAGAACCGGGACAGGAGGCGGCGGGGAGCTGTTTTTT. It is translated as CASSRTGTGGGGELFF.

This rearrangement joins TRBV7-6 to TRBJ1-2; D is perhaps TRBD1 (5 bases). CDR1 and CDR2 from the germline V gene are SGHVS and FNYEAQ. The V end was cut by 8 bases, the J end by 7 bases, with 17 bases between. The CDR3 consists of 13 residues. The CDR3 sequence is CASPSAGPSGYTF. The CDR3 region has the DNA TGTGCCAGCCCCTCAGCAGGGCCTAGTGGCTACACCTTC.

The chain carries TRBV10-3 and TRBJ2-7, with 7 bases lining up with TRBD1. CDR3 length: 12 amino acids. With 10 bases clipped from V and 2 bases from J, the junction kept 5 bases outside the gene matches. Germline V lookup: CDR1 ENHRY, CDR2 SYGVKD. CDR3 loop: CATTDRTYEQYF. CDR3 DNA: TGTGCCACCACGGACAGGACCTACGAGCAGTACTTC.

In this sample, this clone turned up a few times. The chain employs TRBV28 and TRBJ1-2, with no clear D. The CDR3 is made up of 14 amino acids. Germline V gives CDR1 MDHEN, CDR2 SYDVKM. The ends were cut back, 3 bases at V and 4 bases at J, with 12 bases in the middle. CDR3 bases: TGTGCCAGCAGTTTTGGGTCAGAGTCCTATGGCTACACCTTC. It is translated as CASSFGSESYGYTF.

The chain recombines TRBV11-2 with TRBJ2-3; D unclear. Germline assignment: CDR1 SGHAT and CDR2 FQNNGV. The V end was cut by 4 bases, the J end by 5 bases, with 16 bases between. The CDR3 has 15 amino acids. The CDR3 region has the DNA TGTGCCAGCAGCTCCCATTCCCTAAACCGAGATACGCAGTATTTT. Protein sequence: CASSSHSLNRDTQYF.

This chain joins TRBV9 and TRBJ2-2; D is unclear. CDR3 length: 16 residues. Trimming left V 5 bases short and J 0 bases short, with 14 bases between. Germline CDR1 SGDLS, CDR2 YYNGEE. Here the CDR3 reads CASRSSLTPNTGELFF. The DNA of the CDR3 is TGTGCCAGCAGATCTTCACTAACCCCGAACACCGGGGAGCTGTTTTTT.

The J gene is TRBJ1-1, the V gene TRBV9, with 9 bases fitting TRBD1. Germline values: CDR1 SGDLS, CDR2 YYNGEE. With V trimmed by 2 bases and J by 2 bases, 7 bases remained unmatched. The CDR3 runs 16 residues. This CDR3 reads CASSVKGDRANTEAFF. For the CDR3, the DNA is TGTGCCAGCAGCGTTAAAGGGGACAGGGCCAACACTGAAGCTTTCTTT.

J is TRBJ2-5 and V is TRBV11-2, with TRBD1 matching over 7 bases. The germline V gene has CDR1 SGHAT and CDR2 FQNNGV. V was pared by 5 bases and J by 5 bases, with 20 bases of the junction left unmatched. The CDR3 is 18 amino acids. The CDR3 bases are TGTGCCAGCAGCCCGGCTTTACATACAGGGAGCAGGGGGGAGACCCAGTACTTC. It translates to CASSPALHTGSRGETQYF.

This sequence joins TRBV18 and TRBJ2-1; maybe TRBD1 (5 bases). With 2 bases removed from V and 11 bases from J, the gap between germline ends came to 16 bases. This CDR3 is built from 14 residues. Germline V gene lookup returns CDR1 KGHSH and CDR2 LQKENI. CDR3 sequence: CASSPKKGDVKQFF. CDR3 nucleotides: TGTGCCAGCTCACCAAAAAAAGGGGATGTTAAGCAGTTCTTC.

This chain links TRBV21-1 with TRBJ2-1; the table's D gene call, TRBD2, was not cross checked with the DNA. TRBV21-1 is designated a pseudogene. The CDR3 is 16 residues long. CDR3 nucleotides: TGTGCCAGCAGACACCCGACTAGCGGGAACTACAATGAGCAGTTCTTC. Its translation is CASRHPTSGNYNEQFF.

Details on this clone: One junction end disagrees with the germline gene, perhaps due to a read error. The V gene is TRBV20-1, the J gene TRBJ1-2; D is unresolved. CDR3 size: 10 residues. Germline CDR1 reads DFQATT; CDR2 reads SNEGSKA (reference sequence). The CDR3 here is CSGPPLRQAF. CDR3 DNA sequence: TGCAGTGGACCACCCCTCCGGCAGGCCTTC.

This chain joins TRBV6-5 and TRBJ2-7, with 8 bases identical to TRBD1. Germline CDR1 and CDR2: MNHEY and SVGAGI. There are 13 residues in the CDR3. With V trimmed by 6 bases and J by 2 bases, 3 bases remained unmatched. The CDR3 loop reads CASRDRGTYEQYF. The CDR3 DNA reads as TGTGCCAGCAGAGACAGGGGAACCTACGAGCAGTACTTC.

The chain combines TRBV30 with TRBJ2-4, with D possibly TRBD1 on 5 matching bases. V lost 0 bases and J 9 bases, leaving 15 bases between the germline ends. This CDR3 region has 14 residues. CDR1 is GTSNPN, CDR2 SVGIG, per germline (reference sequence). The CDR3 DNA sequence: TGTGCCTGGAGTGTACATGGCGCCCAGGGCATTCAGTACTTC. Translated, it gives CAWSVHGAQGIQYF.

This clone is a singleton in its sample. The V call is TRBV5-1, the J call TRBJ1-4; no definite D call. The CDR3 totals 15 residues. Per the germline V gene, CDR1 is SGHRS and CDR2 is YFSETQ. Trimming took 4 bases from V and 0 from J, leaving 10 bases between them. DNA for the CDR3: TGCGCCAGCAGCCTCCTCGGAGCAACTAATGAAAAACTGTTTTTT. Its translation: CASSLLGATNEKLFF.

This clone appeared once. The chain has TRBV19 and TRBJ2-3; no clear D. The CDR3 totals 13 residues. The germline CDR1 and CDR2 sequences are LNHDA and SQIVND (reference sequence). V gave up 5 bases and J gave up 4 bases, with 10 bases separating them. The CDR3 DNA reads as TGTGCCAGTAGTGGGTGGTTGGCAGATACGCAGTATTTT. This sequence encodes CASSGWLADTQYF.

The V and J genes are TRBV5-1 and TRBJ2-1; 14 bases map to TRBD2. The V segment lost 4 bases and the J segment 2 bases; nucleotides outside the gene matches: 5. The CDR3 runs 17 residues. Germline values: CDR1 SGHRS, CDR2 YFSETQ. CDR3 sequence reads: CASSLPGLAGAYNEQFF. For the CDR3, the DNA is TGCGCCAGCAGCCTGCCGGGACTAGCGGGAGCCTACAATGAGCAGTTCTTC.